Reported below is one TCR beta chain. Its specificity is not known. This CDR3 region has 15 residues. In germline, CDR1 is LGHNA, CDR2 YSLEER. This entry belongs to a study of CXCR3-negative and CXCR3-positive naive CD8 T cells. Study-level background: The total count of TRB reads reached about 135 million, and each library contributed about 1.5 +/- 0.3 million. Study conclusions and caveats: Researchers report CXCR3 expression partially decreased after cryopreservation, with fresh PBMCs used in most assays. CXCR3-positive naive cells carried more hydrophobic TRB CDR3s than CXCR3-negative naive cells did. Surface CD5 was comparable between naive subsets; TCR strength was inferred from TRB CDR3 properties.

All TRB cDNA libraries came from 5' RACE performed with UMI labels. With the 5' RACE reads reprocessed, TCRdb shows one record per CDR3 protein and no DNA. Recorded here are some 150,000 distinct CDR3 sequences; the top ten clones represent about 0.37%. The TCR sequence derives from a human donor in good health. Some clones in this sample may be carry-over from other donors' samples. The sample was naive CXCR3+ CD8+ T cells from blood. Sample subset: CD45RO-CCR7+CD27+CD95- naive CD8+ T cells expressing CXCR3 (TNR3+). The V and J genes are TRBV4-3 and TRBJ1-1; TCRdb's D call of TRBD1 is untestable without DNA. The CDR3 loop is CASSLVLGEATEAFF.